The 30 T cell receptor beta chains reported below all come from one sample, sequenced in a study of blood T cell repertoires in COVID-19. Method: immunoSEQ multiplex PCR; TCRdb's copy keeps in-frame clones and lacks some. The sample contains roughly 170,000 clones, 75% to 80% of which appear only once. Sequencing input: peripheral blood. Receptors originate from a woman in her 70s with acute or convalescent COVID-19.

The chain has TRBV7-2 and TRBJ2-1; TRBD1 matches 7 bases. This CDR3 spans 18 amino acids. Germline V gene sequence: CDR1 SGHTA, CDR2 FQGNSA. The V segment lost 2 bases and the J segment 3 bases; nucleotides outside the gene matches: 13. CDR3 loop: CASSLPHRGPLSYNEQFF. The DNA for the CDR3 is TGTGCCAGCAGCTTACCACACAGGGGACCCCTTAGCTACAATGAGCAGTTCTTC.

This clone was recorded once. The rearrangement uses TRBV7-2 and TRBJ2-1, with 10 positions matching TRBD2. Looked up from germline, CDR1 is SGHTA and CDR2 is FQGNSA. With V trimmed by 6 bases and J by 8 bases, 13 bases remained unmatched. The CDR3 length is 16 residues. CDR3 DNA sequence: TGTGCCAGCAGTCTTCTAGCGGGAGCGATGGGACATGAGCAGTTCTTC. This codes for CASSLLAGAMGHEQFF. Variable domain in full (rest from reference TRBV7-2 and TRBJ2-1): GAGVSQSPSNKVTEKGKDVELRCDPISGHTALYWYRQSLGQGLEFLIYFQGNSAPDKSGLPSDRFSAERTGGSVSTLTIQRTQQEDSAVYLCASSLLAGAMGHEQFFGPGTRLTVL.

The V call is TRBV18, the J call TRBJ2-5; TRBD1 matches 7 bases. Germline assignment: CDR1 KGHSH and CDR2 LQKENI. J gave up 1 base and V 6 bases, and 8 bases lay outside the gene matches. CDR3 length equals 15 residues. The CDR3 loop is CASSRTGGAQETQYF. As DNA, the CDR3 is TGTGCCAGCTCTCGGACAGGTGGGGCCCAAGAGACCCAGTACTTC.

The J gene is TRBJ1-6, the V gene TRBV6-5; 8 bases are a match to TRBD1. V dropped 10 bases and J dropped 9; count of bases not matched to a gene: 5. Germline-derived CDR1 and CDR2 are MNHEY and SVGAGI. The length of the CDR3 is 12 residues. The CDR3, as DNA: TGTGCCACCCGGACAGGGAGTTCACCCCTCCACTTT. Translation gives CATRTGSSPLHF.

Only one count was recorded for this clone. This chain links TRBV19 with TRBJ2-5; D possibly corresponds to TRBD2 (6 bases). The CDR3 runs to 18 residues. Per the germline V gene, CDR1 is LNHDA and CDR2 is SQIVND (reference sequence). V dropped 2 bases and J dropped 2 bases, with 21 bases sitting between them. The CDR3 nucleotides are TGTGCCAGTAGTATAAGTGGGTCTAAGCGGGCACATCAAGAGACCCAGTACTTC. Protein sequence: CASSISGSKRAHQETQYF.

The genes are TRBV7-3 and TRBJ2-1; 8 bases are shared with TRBD1. The CDR3 has 15 amino acids. The V segment lost 1 base and the J segment 7 bases; nucleotides outside the gene matches: 6. Per germline, CDR1 SGHTA and CDR2 FQGTGA. CDR3 in DNA: TGTGCCAGCAGCTTAATTGGGACAGGACTTAATGAGCAGTTCTTC. The encoded protein is CASSLIGTGLNEQFF.

V is TRBV27 and J is TRBJ2-7; D unclear. The CDR3 runs to 11 residues. The germline V gene has CDR1 MNHEY and CDR2 SMNVEV (reference sequence). Deletions cut 4 bases from V and 6 bases from J, with 7 bases between. The CDR3 spells CASSSTFEQYF. The CDR3 nucleotides read TGTGCCAGCAGTTCTACCTTCGAGCAGTACTTC.

This chain connects TRBV11-3 to TRBJ2-2, with D perhaps matching TRBD1 (6 bases). V was cut by 5 bases and J by 6 bases, with 13 bases left in between. Germline CDR1 and CDR2: SGHNT and YENEEA. The CDR3 loop spans 14 amino acids. DNA for the CDR3: TGTGCCAGCAGCCCCCTCAGGGGCTCCGGGGAGCTGTTTTTT. It is translated as CASSPLRGSGELFF.

The chain uses TRBV7-2 and TRBJ2-7; the D gene is possibly TRBD2 (6 bases). V lost 5 bases and J 0 bases, leaving 14 bases between the germline ends. The CDR3 is 15 residues long. The germline V gene encodes CDR1 SGHTA and CDR2 FQGNSA. The CDR3 DNA sequence: TGTGCCAGCAGCACGGGACTTACCTACTCCTACGAGCAGTACTTC. Translated, it gives CASSTGLTYSYEQYF.

The V call is TRBV6-5, the J call TRBJ1-5, with 7 bases aligning to TRBD1. The germline V gene encodes CDR1 MNHEY and CDR2 SVGAGI. The V gene end was trimmed by 6 bases and the J gene end by 9 bases; junction bases not matched to a gene: 14. The CDR3 length is 15 residues. CDR3 sequence (DNA): TGTGCCAGCAGGTCAAGTGGAGTCAGGGGGTCGCCCCAGCATTTT. It is translated as CASRSSGVRGSPQHF.

This clone has only a few counts. V usage is TRBV10-2 and J usage is TRBJ2-2, with 9 nucleotides matching TRBD1. This CDR3 is built from 15 residues. Losses at the gene ends were 7 bases for V and 6 bases for J; bases not matched to a gene: 9. Germline-derived CDR1 and CDR2 are WSHSY and SAAADI. As DNA, the CDR3 is TGCGCCAGCACGTACGGGACAGGGAGTTCCGGGGAGCTGTTTTTT. This sequence encodes CASTYGTGSSGELFF.

This clone was seen only once. The chain is built from TRBV20-1 and TRBJ2-2; TRBD2 is a possible D gene (5 bases). Deletions cut 3 bases from V and 7 bases from J, with 15 bases between. The CDR3 has 14 amino acids. The V gene's germline CDR1 is DFQATT and CDR2 SNEGSKA (reference sequence). The CDR3 nucleotides read TGCAGTGCTAGTTTGGGCGGGCTTAGCGGGGAGCTGTTTTTT. Translation: CSASLGGLSGELFF.

CDR3 residues: CASTRSGVNEKLFF. In DNA, the CDR3 is TGTGCCAGCACCCGAAGCGGGGTAAATGAAAAACTGTTTTTT. This chain joins TRBV2 and TRBJ1-4, with D unclear. The V and J ends lost 7 bases and 5 bases respectively, with 14 bases between them. Germline values: CDR1 SNHLY, CDR2 FYNNEI. CDR3 length: 14 residues.

The chain recombines TRBV2 with TRBJ1-2; perhaps TRBD1 as D (6 bases). The V gene lost 5 bases and the J gene lost 0 bases, with 10 bases spanning the gap. The germline V gene has CDR1 SNHLY and CDR2 FYNNEI. The CDR3 sequence is 14 residues long. This chain's CDR3 is CASSRDKANYGYTF. CDR3 nucleotide sequence: TGTGCCAGCAGTAGGGACAAAGCTAACTATGGCTACACCTTC.

The V and J genes are TRBV5-1 and TRBJ2-7, with unresolved D. V lost 0 bases, J lost 2 bases, and 9 bases lay in between. In germline, CDR1 is SGHRS, CDR2 YFSETQ. The CDR3 is 14 amino acids. The CDR3 bases are TGCGCCAGCAGCTTGGGGGTACTAACCTACGAGCAGTACTTC. Translation: CASSLGVLTYEQYF.

V gene TRBV7-2 combines with J gene TRBJ2-7, with a tentative D call TRBD1 (6 bases). The V and J ends lost 4 bases and 2 bases respectively, with 12 bases between them. The CDR3 consists of 14 residues. CDR1 SGHTA and CDR2 FQGNSA come from the germline V gene. The CDR3 DNA is TGTGCCAGCAGCTCCCTAGGGGGACCCTACGAGCAGTACTTC. Translation gives CASSSLGGPYEQYF.

The chain recombines TRBV10-2 with TRBJ1-1; D is unresolved. Germline V CDR1 and CDR2: WSHSY, SAAADI. V was cut by 3 bases and J by 0 bases, with 8 bases left in between. The CDR3 extends over 14 amino acids. This CDR3 is CASSEEILNTEAFF. DNA of the CDR3: TGCGCCAGCAGTGAAGAGATCCTGAACACTGAAGCTTTCTTT.

V and J are TRBV10-3 and TRBJ2-3; 11 bases agree with TRBD2. The germline V gene encodes CDR1 ENHRY and CDR2 SYGVKD. The CDR3 loop spans 15 amino acids. V lost 2 bases, J lost 6 bases, and 4 bases stayed unmatched. CDR3 amino acids: CAISERSGRADTQYF. The CDR3 DNA reads TGTGCCATCAGTGAGCGTAGCGGGAGGGCCGATACGCAGTATTTT.

As concerns this clone: Additional DNA sequences in this sample encode the identical CDR3. The chain couples TRBV29-1 to TRBJ1-1; D ambiguous. CDR3 length equals 10 residues. V shed 7 bases and J shed 5 bases, with 8 bases lying between them. The V gene's germline CDR1 is SQVTM and CDR2 ANQGSEA. In DNA, the CDR3 is TGCAGCGCCGGGAATACTGAAGCTTTCTTT. It specifies CSAGNTEAFF.

V and J are TRBV4-2 and TRBJ2-1; the match to TRBD2 covers 10 bases. The CDR3 is 20 residues long. Germline assignment: CDR1 LGHNA and CDR2 YNFKEQ. With 0 bases clipped from V and 0 bases from J, the junction kept 11 bases outside the gene matches. Here the CDR3 reads CASSQEGLAGAFSSYNEQFF. CDR3 coding DNA: TGTGCCAGCAGCCAAGAAGGCCTAGCGGGAGCTTTTAGCTCCTACAATGAGCAGTTCTTC.

V is TRBV19 and J is TRBJ2-1; maybe TRBD2 (5 bases). Per the germline V gene, CDR1 is LNHDA and CDR2 is SQIVND (reference sequence). The CDR3 length is 15 residues. Trimming took 5 bases from V and 0 from J, leaving 11 bases between them. The chain's CDR3 is CASSRRANSYNEQFF. CDR3 in DNA: TGTGCCAGTAGTCGGCGGGCTAACTCCTACAATGAGCAGTTCTTC.

The chain combines TRBV6-5 with TRBJ1-4; D not certain. CDR3 size: 15 residues. The germline gives CDR1 MNHEY, CDR2 SVGAGI. Trimming took 8 bases from V and 2 from J, leaving 15 bases between them. CDR3 in DNA: TGTGCCAGCCTCCCCATATTGGCCACTAATGAAAAACTGTTTTTT. This sequence encodes CASLPILATNEKLFF.

V is TRBV27 and J is TRBJ2-5; 9 bases align to TRBD1. Germline CDR1 reads MNHEY; CDR2 reads SMNVEV (reference sequence). The CDR3 is 17 residues long. V was clipped by 10 bases and J by 5 bases; unmatched bases: 20. This chain's CDR3 is CATKFIGDREDLETQYF. DNA of the CDR3: TGTGCCACTAAGTTTATTGGGGACAGGGAGGATTTGGAGACCCAGTACTTC.

The CDR3 spells CASTMGDTTEAFF. CDR3 DNA: TGTGCCAGCACAATGGGGGACACCACTGAAGCTTTCTTT. The chain uses TRBV2 and TRBJ1-1; a weak D match, TRBD1 (6 bases). The germline V gene has CDR1 SNHLY and CDR2 FYNNEI. The V end lost 7 bases, the J end lost 4 bases, and 13 bases lay between the germline ends. The CDR3 consists of 13 residues.

This chain connects TRBV5-8 to TRBJ2-1; 7 positions agree with TRBD1. CDR1 and CDR2 (germline): SGHTS, YDEGEE. Losses at the gene ends were 4 bases for V and 0 bases for J; bases not matched to a gene: 7. CDR3 length: 16 amino acids. CDR3 loop: CASSRDRTSSYNEQFF. The CDR3 DNA is TGTGCCAGCAGCAGGGACAGAACGAGCTCCTACAATGAGCAGTTCTTC.

There are a few counts of this clone. The V gene is TRBV3-1 (or the pseudogene TRBV3-2), the J gene TRBJ1-5; tentative D call: TRBD1 (6 bases). Trimming removed 1 base from V and 2 bases from J, with 9 bases in between. The CDR3 runs to 15 residues. CDR1 LGHDT and CDR2 YNNKEL come from the germline V gene (reference sequence). The CDR3, as DNA: TGTGCCAGCAGCCAAGGTGGACAGCGCAATCAGCCCCAGCATTTT. It is translated as CASSQGGQRNQPQHF.

The chain employs TRBV6-6 and TRBJ1-1, with 7 bases lining up with TRBD1. Germline V lookup: CDR1 MNHNY, CDR2 SVGAGI (reference sequence). The CDR3 spans 15 residues. Trimming cost V 4 bases and J 1 base; bases outside gene matches: 6. CDR3 loop: CASSLGQVGNTEAFF. The CDR3 coding sequence is TGTGCCAGCAGTTTAGGACAGGTTGGGAACACTGAAGCTTTCTTT.

The chain links TRBV29-1 to TRBJ2-5, with a tentative D call TRBD2 (5 bases). V was pared by 0 bases and J by 5 bases, with 13 bases between. The V gene's germline CDR1 is SQVTM and CDR2 ANQGSEA. This CDR3 contains 14 residues. For the CDR3, the DNA is TGCAGCGTTGAAGATGGATCGGGATATGAGACCCAGTACTTC. The encoded protein is CSVEDGSGYETQYF.

V usage is TRBV15 and J usage is TRBJ2-1; maybe TRBD2 (5 bases). The CDR3 is 16 amino acids. V lost 0 bases and J lost 8, with 17 bases in between. Germline V gives CDR1 LNHNV, CDR2 YYDKDF (reference sequence). The CDR3 DNA sequence: TGTGCCACCAGCAGAGAAGGTGTCGGCGGGTCTGATGAGCAGTTCTTC. The encoded protein is CATSREGVGGSDEQFF. Full variable domain (remainder filled in from reference TRBV15 and TRBJ2-1): DAMVIQNPRYQVTQFGKPVTLSCSQTLNHNVMYWYQQKSSQAPKLLFHYYDKDFNNEADTPDNFQSRRPNTSFCFLDIRSPGLGDTAMYLCATSREGVGGSDEQFFGPGTRLTVL.

The gene calls are TRBV29-1 and TRBJ2-3; perhaps TRBD2 as D (7 bases). The CDR3 extends over 16 amino acids. V was clipped by 4 bases and J by 4 bases, with 21 bases between them. The germline gives CDR1 SQVTM, CDR2 ANQGSEA. The CDR3 is CSVGGIRGAPSDTQYF. In DNA form, the CDR3 reads TGCAGCGTTGGGGGTATTCGGGGGGCGCCTTCAGATACGCAGTATTTT.